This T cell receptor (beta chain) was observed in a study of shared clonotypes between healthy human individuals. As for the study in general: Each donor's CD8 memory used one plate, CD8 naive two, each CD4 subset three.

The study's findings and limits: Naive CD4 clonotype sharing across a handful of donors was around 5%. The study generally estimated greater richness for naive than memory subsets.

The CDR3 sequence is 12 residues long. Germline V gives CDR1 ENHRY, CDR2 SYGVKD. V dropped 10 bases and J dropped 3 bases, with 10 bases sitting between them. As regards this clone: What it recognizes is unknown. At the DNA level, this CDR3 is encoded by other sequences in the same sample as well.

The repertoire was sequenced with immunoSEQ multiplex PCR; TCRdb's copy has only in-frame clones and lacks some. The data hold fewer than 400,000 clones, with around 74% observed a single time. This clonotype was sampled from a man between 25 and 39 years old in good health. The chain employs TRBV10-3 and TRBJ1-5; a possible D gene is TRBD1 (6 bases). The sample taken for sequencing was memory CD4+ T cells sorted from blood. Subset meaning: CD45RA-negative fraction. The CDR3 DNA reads TGTGCCACCCGACAGGACAATCAGCCCCAGCATTTT. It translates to CATRQDNQPQHF.